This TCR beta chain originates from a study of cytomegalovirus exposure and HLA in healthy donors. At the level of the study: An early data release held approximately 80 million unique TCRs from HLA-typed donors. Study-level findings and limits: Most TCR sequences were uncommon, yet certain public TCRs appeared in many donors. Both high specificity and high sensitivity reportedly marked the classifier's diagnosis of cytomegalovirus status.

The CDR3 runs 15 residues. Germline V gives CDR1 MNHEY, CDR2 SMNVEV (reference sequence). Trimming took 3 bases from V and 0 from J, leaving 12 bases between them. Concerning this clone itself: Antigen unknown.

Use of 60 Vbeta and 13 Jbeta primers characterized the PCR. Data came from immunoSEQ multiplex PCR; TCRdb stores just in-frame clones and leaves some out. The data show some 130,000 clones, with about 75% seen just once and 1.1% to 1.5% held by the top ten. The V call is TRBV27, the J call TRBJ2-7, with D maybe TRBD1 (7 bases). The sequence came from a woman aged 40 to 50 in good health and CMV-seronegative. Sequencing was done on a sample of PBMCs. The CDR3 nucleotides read TGTGCCAGCAGTTTTGGCGGGACAGCCTCCTACGAGCAGTACTTC. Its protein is CASSFGGTASYEQYF.